What follows describes a single TCR beta chain. The sample is drawn from a study of blood T cell repertoires in COVID-19. Study-level information: PBMCs, B-cell-depleted T cells, or T cells provided the cDNA or gDNA that made up the material.

CDR1 is SNHLY and CDR2 is FYNNEI in the germline V gene. Trimming took 6 bases from V and 1 from J; bases not matched to a gene: 5. This CDR3 region has 15 residues. As processed by the authors: The assay estimated nucleated cells by amplifying reference gene primers. Produced via immunoSEQ multiplex PCR; TCRdb's table is partial and in-frame only. Clone size and V and J calls were adopted from that table, with D and trimming inferred from the DNA. The sample shows around 180,000 clones, about four fifths of them seen only once. Source material: peripheral blood. The origin of this receptor is a man in his 70s with active or convalescent COVID-19. J is TRBJ1-5 and V is TRBV2; 8 positions match TRBD1. In nucleotides, the CDR3 is TGTGCCAGCAGCGACAGGGGAGCCAGCAATCAGCCCCAGCATTTT. Its protein product is CASSDRGASNQPQHF.